Below, one T cell receptor beta chain is given with its context. The source of the sample is a study of blood T cell repertoires in COVID-19. As for the study in general: From the United States, Italy and Spain came samples of acute and convalescent COVID-19. PBMCs, B-cell-depleted T cells, or T cells provided the cDNA or gDNA that made up the material.

Germline values: CDR1 KGHSH, CDR2 LQKENI. The length of the CDR3 is 15 residues. Trimming took 0 bases from V and 7 from J, leaving 14 bases between them. Authors' processing steps: Using reference gene primer amplification, nucleated cell counts were estimated. The assay was immunoSEQ multiplex PCR, and TCRdb's table has in-frame clones only and misses some. V and J calls and clone size are given by that table; D and trimming were obtained from the DNA. The data contain about 360,000 clones, roughly 86% of them singletons. The chain couples TRBV18 to TRBJ2-3, with D perhaps matching TRBD2 (6 bases). This clonotype originated in a human donor in a cohort sampled during active COVID-19. The sample was peripheral blood. The CDR3 region is CASSPPEGPFNTQYF. The DNA for the CDR3 is TGTGCCAGCTCACCACCGGAGGGACCCTTTAATACGCAGTATTTT.